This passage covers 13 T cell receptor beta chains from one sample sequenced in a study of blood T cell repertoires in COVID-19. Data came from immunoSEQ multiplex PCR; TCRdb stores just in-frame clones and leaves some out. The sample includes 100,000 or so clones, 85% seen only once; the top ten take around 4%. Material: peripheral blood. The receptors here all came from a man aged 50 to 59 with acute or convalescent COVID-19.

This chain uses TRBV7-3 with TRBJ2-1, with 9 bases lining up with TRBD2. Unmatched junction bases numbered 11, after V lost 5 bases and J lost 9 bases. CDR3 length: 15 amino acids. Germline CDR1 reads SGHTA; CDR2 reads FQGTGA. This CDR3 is CASSPLGGGEGEQFF. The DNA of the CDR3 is TGTGCCAGCAGCCCCCTAGGCGGGGGGGAAGGTGAGCAGTTCTTC.

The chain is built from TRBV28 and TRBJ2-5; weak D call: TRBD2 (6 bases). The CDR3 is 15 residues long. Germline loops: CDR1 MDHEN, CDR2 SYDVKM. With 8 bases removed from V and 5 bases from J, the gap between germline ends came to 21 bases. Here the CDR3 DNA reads TGTGCCAGCTATGGCGGGGCGGGTGTGGTGGAGACCCAGTACTTC. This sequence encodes CASYGGAGVVETQYF.

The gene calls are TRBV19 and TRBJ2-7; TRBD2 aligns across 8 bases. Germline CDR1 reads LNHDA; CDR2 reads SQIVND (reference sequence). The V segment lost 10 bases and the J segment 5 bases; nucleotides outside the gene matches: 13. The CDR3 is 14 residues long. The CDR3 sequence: CATSTASGSHEQYF. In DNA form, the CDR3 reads TGTGCCACTTCTACGGCTAGCGGGTCCCACGAGCAGTACTTC.

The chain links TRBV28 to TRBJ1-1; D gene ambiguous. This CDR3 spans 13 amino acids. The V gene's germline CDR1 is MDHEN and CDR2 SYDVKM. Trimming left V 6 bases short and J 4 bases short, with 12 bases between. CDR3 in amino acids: CASRPWSSTEAFF. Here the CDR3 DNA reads TGTGCCAGCAGGCCCTGGTCGAGCACTGAAGCTTTCTTT.

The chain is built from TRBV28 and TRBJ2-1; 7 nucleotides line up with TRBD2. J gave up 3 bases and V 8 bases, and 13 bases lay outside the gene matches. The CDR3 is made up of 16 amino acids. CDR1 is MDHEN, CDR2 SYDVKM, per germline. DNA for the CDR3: TGTGCCAGCTTATCATCTGGGGCTAGCGGCTACAATGAGCAGTTCTTC. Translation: CASLSSGASGYNEQFF.

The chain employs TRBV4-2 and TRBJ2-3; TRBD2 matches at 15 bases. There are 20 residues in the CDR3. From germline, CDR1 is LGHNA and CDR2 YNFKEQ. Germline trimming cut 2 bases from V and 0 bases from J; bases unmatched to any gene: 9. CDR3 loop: CASSQLGTSGRMGSTDTQYF. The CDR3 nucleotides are TGTGCCAGCAGCCAACTCGGGACTAGCGGGAGGATGGGTAGCACAGATACGCAGTATTTT.

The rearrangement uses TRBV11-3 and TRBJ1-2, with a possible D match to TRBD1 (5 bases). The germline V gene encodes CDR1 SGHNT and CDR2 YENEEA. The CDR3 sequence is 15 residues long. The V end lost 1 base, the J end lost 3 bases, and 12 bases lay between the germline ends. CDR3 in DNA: TGTGCCAGCAGCTTAGGGGCAGCCAGGGACTATGGCTACACCTTC. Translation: CASSLGAARDYGYTF.

The CDR3 DNA reads as TGTGCCAGCAGCTTCCAGCGGGGTCCCTACAATGAGCAGTTCTTC. Its translation is CASSFQRGPYNEQFF. J is TRBJ2-1 and V is TRBV7-2, with 7 positions matching TRBD2. Germline V CDR1 and CDR2: SGHTA, FQGNSA. This CDR3 spans 15 amino acids. J gave up 2 bases and V 3 bases, and 4 bases lay outside the gene matches.

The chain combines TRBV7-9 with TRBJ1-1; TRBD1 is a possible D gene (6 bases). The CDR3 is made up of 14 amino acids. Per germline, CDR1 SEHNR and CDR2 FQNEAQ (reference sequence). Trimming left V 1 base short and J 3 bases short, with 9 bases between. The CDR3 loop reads CASSLEQGDTEAFF. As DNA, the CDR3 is TGTGCCAGCAGCTTAGAACAGGGCGACACTGAAGCTTTCTTT.

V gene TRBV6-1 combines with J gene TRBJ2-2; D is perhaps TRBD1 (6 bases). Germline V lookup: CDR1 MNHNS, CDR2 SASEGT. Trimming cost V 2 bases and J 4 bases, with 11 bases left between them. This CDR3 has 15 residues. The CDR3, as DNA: TGTGCCAGCAGTGAATTGGCAGGGGCCACCGGGGAGCTGTTTTTT. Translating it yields CASSELAGATGELFF.

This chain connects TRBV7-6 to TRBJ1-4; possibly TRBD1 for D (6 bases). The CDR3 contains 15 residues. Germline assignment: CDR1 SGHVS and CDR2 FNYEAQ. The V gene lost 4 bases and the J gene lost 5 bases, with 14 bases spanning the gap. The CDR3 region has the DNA TGTGCCAGCAGCTCCGACAGGTTACCCAATGAAAAACTGTTTTTT. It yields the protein CASSSDRLPNEKLFF.

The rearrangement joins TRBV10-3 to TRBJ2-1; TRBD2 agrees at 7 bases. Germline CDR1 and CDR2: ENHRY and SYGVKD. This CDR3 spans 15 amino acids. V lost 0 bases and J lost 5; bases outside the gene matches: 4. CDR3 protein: CAISESREFNNEQFF. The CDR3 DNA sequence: TGTGCCATCAGTGAGTCGCGGGAGTTCAACAATGAGCAGTTCTTC.

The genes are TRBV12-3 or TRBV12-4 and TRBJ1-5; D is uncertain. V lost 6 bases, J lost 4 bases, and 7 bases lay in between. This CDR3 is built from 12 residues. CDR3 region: CASRGPNQPQHF. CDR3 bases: TGTGCCAGCAGGGGCCCTAATCAGCCCCAGCATTTT.